Listed here are 15 T cell receptor beta chains from one sample, sequenced in a study of beta chain features in type 1 diabetes. These receptors have no identified antigens. Expressed TCRB transcripts were sequenced because the isolated RNA had all been reverse transcribed beforehand. Repertoires were generated with immunoSEQ multiplex PCR, while TCRdb's copy carries only in-frame clones and drops some. Of around 120,000 clones in the sample, roughly a sixth are singletons; the top ten hold roughly 2.6%. Whole-study findings and limits: Patients with Type 1 diabetes showed moderately but significantly shorter TCRB CDR3s in all four CD4+ subsets.

Input material: central memory CD4+ T cells from blood. Receptor source: a man in his late teens or twenties with type 1 diabetes.

The J gene is TRBJ2-5, the V gene TRBV5-1, with TRBD1 identical over 8 bases. CDR1 and CDR2 from the germline V gene are SGHRS and YFSETQ. The CDR3 is made up of 18 amino acids. V shed 0 bases and J 0 bases; nucleotides not matched to a gene: 10. The CDR3 region has the DNA TGCGCCAGCAGCTTGGGAGCGACAGGGGTCGGGTACCAAGAGACCCAGTACTTC. It encodes CASSLGATGVGYQETQYF.

This clone was observed a handful of times. The J gene is TRBJ2-3, the V gene TRBV5-1; D uncertain. CDR3 length: 12 amino acids. Germline-derived CDR1 and CDR2 are SGHRS and YFSETQ. V lost 2 bases and J lost 2, with 3 bases in between. The CDR3 DNA follows: TGCGCCAGCAGCTTCAACACAGATACGCAGTATTTT. This encodes CASSFNTDTQYF.

The chain employs TRBV11-2 and TRBJ2-1; TRBD2 matches 10 bases. CDR3 length: 16 amino acids. Unmatched junction bases numbered 10, after V lost 5 bases and J lost 6 bases. Germline V gene sequence: CDR1 SGHAT, CDR2 FQNNGV. CDR3 in DNA: TGTGCCAGCAGCCCCCGCCTAGCGGGAGTTCGCAATGAGCAGTTCTTC. Protein product: CASSPRLAGVRNEQFF.

There are a few counts of this clone. The chain is built from TRBV7-9 and TRBJ2-3; 7 bases line up with TRBD2. Per germline, CDR1 SEHNR and CDR2 FQNEAQ (reference sequence). The V gene end was trimmed by 4 bases and the J gene end by 3 bases; junction bases not matched to a gene: 7. The length of the CDR3 is 15 residues. CDR3 sequence: CASSSWTRSTDTQYF. CDR3 DNA: TGTGCCAGCAGCTCCTGGACTAGATCTACAGATACGCAGTATTTT.

This clone was seen a handful of times. The rearrangement joins TRBV7-2 to TRBJ2-1, with D hard to call. Germline V lookup: CDR1 SGHTA, CDR2 FQGNSA. Trimming removed 2 bases at V and 9 bases at J, with 11 bases between. The CDR3 is 13 amino acids. The CDR3 loop is CASSLRTKGEQFF. The CDR3 bases are TGTGCCAGCAGCTTACGGACGAAGGGTGAGCAGTTCTTC.

Ten or more counts support this clone. The rearrangement uses TRBV30 and TRBJ2-3; D not certain. The CDR3 contains 13 residues. Germline V gene data show CDR1 as GTSNPN and CDR2 as SVGIG (reference sequence). V was clipped by 0 bases and J by 5 bases, with 9 bases between them. The CDR3 protein is CAWSVRSGDTQYF. CDR3 sequence (DNA): TGTGCCTGGAGTGTACGTTCGGGAGATACGCAGTATTTT.

In its sample, this clone was seen a few times. The V call is TRBV19, the J call TRBJ2-3, with D tentatively TRBD2 (7 bases). The germline V and J ends were trimmed by 4 bases and 5 bases, with 22 bases remaining between them. The V gene's germline CDR1 is LNHDA and CDR2 SQIVND (reference sequence). This CDR3 is 17 amino acids long. CDR3 sequence reads: CASSTRWRGEGVDTQYF. The CDR3 coding sequence is TGTGCCAGTAGTACCAGGTGGCGCGGGGAGGGGGTAGATACGCAGTATTTT. The full variable domain, rest sourced from reference TRBV19 and TRBJ2-3, is DGGITQSPKYLFRKEGQNVTLSCEQNLNHDAMYWYRQDPGQGLRLIYYSQIVNDFQKGDIAEGYSVSREKKESFPLTVTSAQKNPTAFYLCASSTRWRGEGVDTQYFGPGTRLTVL.

In its sample, this clone was seen a few times. DNA of the CDR3: TGTGCCAGCAGCTCCCGGACAGGGCGAAGTTCACCCCTCCACTTT. Its translation: CASSSRTGRSSPLHF. J is TRBJ1-6 and V is TRBV7-2; 8 bases fit TRBD1. The germline V gene has CDR1 SGHTA and CDR2 FQGNSA. The ends lost 4 bases at V and 9 bases at J; junction bases unmatched: 8. The CDR3 loop spans 15 amino acids.

The sample holds a few counts of this clone. The chain carries TRBV7-2 and TRBJ2-1; D gene ambiguous. Trimming stripped 5 bases from V and 6 bases from J, with 17 bases between. This CDR3 comprises 15 residues. The germline gives CDR1 SGHTA, CDR2 FQGNSA. The CDR3 here is CASSQEGSWVNEQFF. The CDR3 coding sequence is TGTGCCAGCAGCCAAGAAGGCAGCTGGGTCAATGAGCAGTTCTTC.

This clone was seen a few times. The chain uses TRBV5-6 and TRBJ2-7; weak D call: TRBD2 (7 bases). CDR3 length equals 16 residues. CDR1 and CDR2 from the germline V gene are SGHDT and YYEEEE. Trimming cost V 1 base and J 4 bases, with 18 bases left between them. DNA of the CDR3: TGTGCCAGCAGCTTGAGTGAAGGGGGGGAGTATTACGAGCAGTACTTC. As protein: CASSLSEGGEYYEQYF.

The V and J genes are TRBV28 and TRBJ2-7; the D is unclear. CDR3 size: 14 residues. The V end lost 2 bases, the J end lost 8 bases, and 16 bases lay between the germline ends. Looked up from germline, CDR1 is MDHEN and CDR2 is SYDVKM. CDR3 amino acids: CASSLVFALNKQYF. For the CDR3, the DNA is TGTGCCAGCAGTTTAGTCTTTGCATTAAACAAGCAGTACTTC.

The gene calls are TRBV7-3 and TRBJ1-2; D ambiguous. Trimming cost V 2 bases and J 0 bases, with 10 bases left between them. Germline V gene data show CDR1 as SGHTA and CDR2 as FQGTGA. The CDR3 has 15 residues. CDR3 sequence (DNA): TGTGCCAGCAGCTTACATGGAGCTGCTAACTATGGCTACACCTTC. Residues: CASSLHGAANYGYTF. Full variable domain (remainder filled in from reference TRBV7-3 and TRBJ1-2): GAGVSQTPSNKVTEKGKYVELRCDPISGHTALYWYRQSLGQGPEFLIYFQGTGAADDSGLPNDRFFAVRPEGSVSTLKIQRTERGDSAVYLCASSLHGAANYGYTFGSGTRLTVV.

This clone was observed a handful of times. This rearrangement joins TRBV7-9 to TRBJ2-7; D may correspond to TRBD1 or TRBD2 (5 bases each). Germline V lookup: CDR1 SEHNR, CDR2 FQNEAQ (reference sequence). The V gene lost 4 bases and the J gene lost 6 bases, with 19 bases spanning the gap. CDR3 length: 15 amino acids. CDR3 nucleotide sequence: TGTGCCAGCAGCTCGGGGCGGCGAAGGGGCCGCGAGCAGTACTTC. Encoded protein: CASSSGRRRGREQYF.

This clone showed up just a few times. As DNA, the CDR3 is TGTGCCTGGAGTCCAACCTATGATGGGATGCAGCCCCAGCATTTT. This codes for CAWSPTYDGMQPQHF. The V gene is TRBV30, the J gene TRBJ1-5; D uncertain. V lost 2 bases, J lost 7 bases, and 18 bases lay in between. CDR3 size: 15 residues. CDR1 is GTSNPN, CDR2 SVGIG, per germline (reference sequence).

This chain connects TRBV7-2 to TRBJ1-2; 7 bases line up with TRBD1. Germline V gene data show CDR1 as SGHTA and CDR2 as FQGNSA. CDR3 length: 14 amino acids. V lost 0 bases and J lost 6; bases outside the gene matches: 4. CDR3 amino acids: CASSLARDRDGYTF. CDR3 bases: TGTGCCAGCAGCTTAGCGCGAGACAGGGATGGCTACACCTTC.